One T cell receptor (beta chain) is described in this entry. What it binds is unknown. The germline V gene encodes CDR1 MDHEN and CDR2 SYDVKM. Trimming left V 5 bases short and J 6 bases short, with 23 bases between. CDR3 size: 16 residues. A single record per CDR3 protein comes from TCRdb applying MiXCR to the reads. The sample yields 200,000 to 250,000 distinct CDR3 sequences, around 40% seen once. These data belong to a study of T cell repertoires in cytomegalovirus infection. Study-wide context: Selection of CMV epitopes for the study included recently identified HLA-C-restricted and well-studied HLA-B-restricted ones. An indication of both CMV infection and matching HLA type came from public TCR beta signatures. General observations from the study: The ex vivo response showed dominance by HLA-C-restricted CMV-specific TCR beta clonotypes. The cumulative frequency of public TCR beta families identified carriers of CMV plus the relevant HLA.

The TCR originated in a human donor in good health (CMV status not recorded). Some clones in this sample may be carry-over from other donors' samples. V usage is TRBV28 and J usage is TRBJ2-7; D is possibly TRBD1 (6 bases). The specimen comprised CD8+ T cells from cultured PBMCs, sampled from culture after CMV antigen stimulation. CDR3 DNA: TGTGCCAGCAGTCCCCAATTTGACAGGATGGAGGTCGAGCAGTACTTC. Translating gives CASSPQFDRMEVEQYF.